A selection of T cell receptor beta chains follows, all from one sample in a study of shared clonotypes between healthy human individuals. The method was immunoSEQ multiplex PCR; TCRdb's version includes in-frame clones alone and lacks a portion of them. Among some 2,500,000 clones, 80% to 95% were seen once, and the ten largest hold more than 0.35%. The sequenced sample consisted of naive CD4+ T cells from PBMCs. Receptor source: a man aged 18 to 29 in good health. Some clones in this sample may be carry-over from other donors' samples. Each CDR3 is given with its conserved first and last residue. The D gene is left open where the match is weak. The size field is filled for only some rows; it gives once, few, many or a size class.

clone_size: many
d_call: TRBD1
j_call: TRBJ2-7
v_call: TRBV9
cdr3_aa: CASSVAAQGAPYEQYF
cdr3_nt: TGTGCCAGCAGCGTAGCGGCACAGGGGGCGCCTTACGAGCAGTACTTC

clone_size: .
d_call: TRBD1
j_call: TRBJ1-3
v_call: TRBV28
cdr3_aa: CASSLPGGAGNTIYF
cdr3_nt: TGTGCCAGCAGTCTACCAGGGGGGGCCGGAAACACCATATATTTT

clone_size: .
d_call: TRBD2
j_call: TRBJ2-1
v_call: TRBV5-1
cdr3_aa: CASSPTITGTRVYNEQFF
cdr3_nt: TGCGCCAGCAGCCCCACTATTACCGGGACTAGGGTCTACAATGAGCAGTTCTTC

clone_size: .
d_call: TRBD1
j_call: TRBJ1-2
v_call: TRBV11-3
cdr3_aa: CASSRQGGRGYTF
cdr3_nt: TGTGCCAGCAGCCGACAGGGCGGGAGGGGCTACACCTTC

clone_size: .
d_call: TRBD1
j_call: TRBJ2-7
v_call: TRBV7-3
cdr3_aa: CASRGQESSYEQYF
cdr3_nt: TGTGCCAGCAGGGGACAGGAAAGCTCCTACGAGCAGTACTTC

clone_size: .
d_call: TRBD2
j_call: TRBJ2-3
v_call: TRBV30
cdr3_aa: CAWTRAGRYTDTQYF
cdr3_nt: TGTGCCTGGACCAGAGCGGGGCGGTACACAGATACGCAGTATTTT

clone_size: .
d_call: .
j_call: TRBJ2-5
v_call: TRBV6-1
cdr3_aa: CASSDGSGQETQYF
cdr3_nt: TGTGCCAGCAGTGATGGGAGTGGCCAAGAGACCCAGTACTTC

clone_size: .
d_call: .
j_call: TRBJ2-7
v_call: TRBV5-5
cdr3_aa: CASSPRGAGSYEQYF
cdr3_nt: TGTGCCAGCAGCCCACGGGGAGCGGGCTCCTACGAGCAGTACTTC

clone_size: .
d_call: TRBD1
j_call: TRBJ1-5
v_call: TRBV30
cdr3_aa: CAWGQGGNQPQHF
cdr3_nt: TGTGCCTGGGGACAGGGAGGGAATCAGCCCCAGCATTTT

clone_size: .
d_call: .
j_call: TRBJ1-5
v_call: TRBV19
cdr3_aa: CASSIVARPQHF
cdr3_nt: TGTGCCAGTAGTATTGTCGCGAGGCCCCAGCATTTT

clone_size: once
d_call: .
j_call: TRBJ2-5
v_call: TRBV28
cdr3_aa: CASSLPRMMAQYF
cdr3_nt: TGTGCCAGCAGTCTACCCCGGATGATGGCCCAGTACTTC

clone_size: .
d_call: TRBD2
j_call: TRBJ2-7
v_call: TRBV5-1
cdr3_aa: CASSGPTSGVAEQYF
cdr3_nt: TGCGCCAGCAGCGGTCCGACTAGCGGGGTGGCCGAGCAGTACTTC

clone_size: .
d_call: TRBD1
j_call: TRBJ2-4
v_call: TRBV2
cdr3_aa: CASRAGQGRTGNIQYF
cdr3_nt: TGTGCCAGCAGGGCCGGACAGGGAAGGACAGGAAACATTCAGTACTTC

clone_size: .
d_call: TRBD2
j_call: TRBJ2-7
v_call: TRBV28
cdr3_aa: CASSLLGLADYEQYF
cdr3_nt: TGTGCCAGCAGTCTCCTAGGACTAGCGGACTACGAGCAGTACTTC

clone_size: few
d_call: TRBD1
j_call: TRBJ1-2
v_call: TRBV4-2
cdr3_aa: CASSQTGQGLVGYTF
cdr3_nt: TGTGCCAGCAGCCAAACGGGACAGGGACTGGTCGGCTACACCTTC

clone_size: .
d_call: .
j_call: TRBJ1-1
v_call: TRBV25-1
cdr3_aa: CASSPRSNTEAFF
cdr3_nt: TGTGCCAGCAGCCCCCGGAGCAACACTGAAGCTTTCTTT

clone_size: once
d_call: .
j_call: TRBJ2-7
v_call: TRBV15
cdr3_aa: CATSRQPIAAYEQYF
cdr3_nt: TGTGCCACCAGCCGCCAACCCATAGCGGCCTACGAGCAGTACTTC

clone_size: .
d_call: TRBD1
j_call: TRBJ1-3
v_call: TRBV28
cdr3_aa: CASSLGGQGGNTIYF
cdr3_nt: TGTGCCAGCAGTTTGGGCGGACAGGGGGGAAACACCATATATTTT

clone_size: .
d_call: TRBD1
j_call: TRBJ2-3
v_call: TRBV12-5
cdr3_aa: CASGPGQSTDTQYF
cdr3_nt: TGTGCTAGTGGGCCGGGACAGAGCACAGATACGCAGTATTTT

clone_size: .
d_call: .
j_call: TRBJ1-4
v_call: TRBV4-1
cdr3_aa: CASSQLLTSATNEKLFF
cdr3_nt: TGCGCCAGCAGCCAACTCTTAACCAGTGCAACTAATGAAAAACTGTTTTTT

clone_size: .
d_call: .
j_call: TRBJ2-7
v_call: TRBV6-5
cdr3_aa: CASSPLLAISYEQYF
cdr3_nt: TGTGCCAGCAGCCCCCTCCTAGCGATCTCCTACGAGCAGTACTTC

clone_size: .
d_call: .
j_call: TRBJ1-2
v_call: TRBV30
cdr3_aa: CAWSVGSGYTF
cdr3_nt: TGTGCCTGGAGTGTTGGGAGTGGCTACACCTTC

clone_size: .
d_call: TRBD2
j_call: TRBJ2-3
v_call: TRBV7-8
cdr3_aa: CASSVRLAGGWADTQYF
cdr3_nt: TGTGCCAGCAGCGTGAGACTAGCGGGAGGTTGGGCAGATACGCAGTATTTT

clone_size: once
d_call: TRBD1
j_call: TRBJ1-5
v_call: TRBV2
cdr3_aa: CASSVDRGRGQPQHF
cdr3_nt: TGTGCCAGCAGTGTTGACAGGGGGCGCGGTCAGCCCCAGCATTTT

clone_size: once
d_call: TRBD1
j_call: TRBJ1-2
v_call: TRBV7-2
cdr3_aa: CASSLAGTANYGYTF
cdr3_nt: TGTGCCAGCAGCTTAGCCGGGACAGCTAACTATGGCTACACCTTC

clone_size: .
d_call: .
j_call: TRBJ2-3
v_call: TRBV2
cdr3_aa: CASSEWVTDTQYF
cdr3_nt: TGTGCCAGCAGTGAATGGGTAACAGATACGCAGTATTTT

clone_size: .
d_call: TRBD1
j_call: TRBJ2-3
v_call: TRBV28
cdr3_aa: CASSLRVGTGPDTQYF
cdr3_nt: TGTGCCAGCAGTCTCCGAGTAGGGACAGGGCCCGATACGCAGTATTTT

clone_size: .
d_call: .
j_call: TRBJ2-7
v_call: TRBV27
cdr3_aa: CASSLRDGSVQYF
cdr3_nt: TGTGCCAGCAGTCTTCGGGACGGCTCTGTGCAGTACTTC

clone_size: .
d_call: .
j_call: TRBJ2-3
v_call: TRBV5-6
cdr3_aa: CASSASIPDTQYF
cdr3_nt: TGTGCCAGCAGCGCCAGCATCCCAGATACGCAGTATTTT

clone_size: .
d_call: .
j_call: TRBJ1-6
v_call: TRBV30
cdr3_aa: CAWSEGYNSPLHF
cdr3_nt: TGTGCCTGGAGTGAGGGATATAATTCACCCCTCCACTTT

clone_size: .
d_call: TRBD2
j_call: TRBJ2-1
v_call: TRBV4-1
cdr3_aa: CASSPSSSGSASYNEQFF
cdr3_nt: TGCGCCAGCAGCCCATCGAGTAGCGGGAGCGCCTCCTACAATGAGCAGTTCTTC

clone_size: .
d_call: TRBD1
j_call: TRBJ2-7
v_call: TRBV4-3
cdr3_aa: CASSQGRQGIPYEQYF
cdr3_nt: TGCGCCAGCAGCCAAGGGAGACAGGGTATCCCCTACGAGCAGTACTTC

clone_size: .
d_call: .
j_call: TRBJ2-7
v_call: TRBV10-3
cdr3_aa: CAITGDAGGEQYF
cdr3_nt: TGTGCCATCACAGGGGACGCCGGGGGTGAGCAGTACTTC

clone_size: .
d_call: TRBD2
j_call: TRBJ2-7
v_call: TRBV27
cdr3_aa: CASSLYGTSPYYEQYF
cdr3_nt: TGTGCCAGCAGTTTATACGGGACTAGCCCCTACTACGAGCAGTACTTC

clone_size: .
d_call: TRBD1
j_call: TRBJ1-1
v_call: TRBV27
cdr3_aa: CASSSGQGWTTEAFF
cdr3_nt: TGTGCCAGCAGTAGTGGACAGGGGTGGACCACTGAAGCTTTCTTT

clone_size: few
d_call: .
j_call: TRBJ1-1
v_call: TRBV4-1
cdr3_aa: CASSPANLRTEAFF
cdr3_nt: TGCGCCAGCAGCCCCGCTAACTTGCGGACTGAAGCTTTCTTT

clone_size: .
d_call: TRBD1
j_call: TRBJ1-2
v_call: TRBV5-4
cdr3_aa: CASSSIQTGKAHGYTF
cdr3_nt: TGTGCCAGCAGCTCAATTCAGACAGGGAAGGCTCATGGCTACACCTTC

clone_size: .
d_call: TRBD1
j_call: TRBJ1-1
v_call: TRBV9
cdr3_aa: CASSPRGANTEAFF
cdr3_nt: TGTGCCAGCAGTCCCAGGGGGGCGAACACTGAAGCTTTCTTT

clone_size: .
d_call: TRBD1
j_call: TRBJ2-5
v_call: TRBV6-5
cdr3_aa: CASSYAGTGGVETQYF
cdr3_nt: TGTGCCAGCAGTTACGCCGGGACAGGGGGCGTTGAGACCCAGTACTTC

clone_size: once
d_call: .
j_call: TRBJ1-2
v_call: TRBV28
cdr3_aa: CASSEDGTDYGYTF
cdr3_nt: TGTGCCAGCAGTGAGGACGGGACTGATTATGGCTACACCTTC

clone_size: .
d_call: TRBD1
j_call: TRBJ2-1
v_call: TRBV5-1
cdr3_aa: CASSLGLQGANEQFF
cdr3_nt: TGCGCCAGCAGCTTGGGCTTACAGGGGGCTAATGAGCAGTTCTTC

clone_size: .
d_call: .
j_call: TRBJ2-5
v_call: TRBV12-1
cdr3_aa: CASSYDRTSGIQETQYF
cdr3_nt: TGTGCCAGCAGCTACGACAGGACTAGCGGGATCCAAGAGACCCAGTACTTC

clone_size: .
d_call: .
j_call: TRBJ1-1
v_call: TRBV9
cdr3_aa: CASSVGVRTEAFF
cdr3_nt: TGTGCCAGCAGCGTAGGTGTACGTACTGAAGCTTTCTTT

clone_size: .
d_call: TRBD2
j_call: TRBJ2-5
v_call: TRBV5-1
cdr3_aa: CASSLEGTSGKETQYF
cdr3_nt: TGCGCCAGCAGCTTGGAAGGGACTAGCGGGAAGGAGACCCAGTACTTC

clone_size: .
d_call: .
j_call: TRBJ2-2
v_call: TRBV28
cdr3_aa: CASSFYRFGSDDRTGELFF
cdr3_nt: TGTGCCAGCAGTTTCTATCGTTTCGGGTCGGACGATAGGACCGGGGAGCTGTTTTTT

clone_size: .
d_call: TRBD1
j_call: TRBJ1-2
v_call: TRBV5-6
cdr3_aa: CASRQPGQSDYGYTF
cdr3_nt: TGTGCCAGCAGGCAACCGGGACAGTCAGACTATGGCTACACCTTC

clone_size: .
d_call: .
j_call: TRBJ2-6
v_call: TRBV11-2
cdr3_aa: CASRFIGANVLTF
cdr3_nt: TGTGCCAGCAGGTTCATCGGGGCCAACGTCCTGACTTTC

clone_size: .
d_call: TRBD2
j_call: TRBJ2-3
v_call: TRBV2
cdr3_aa: CASEREGTDTQYF
cdr3_nt: TGTGCCAGCGAGCGGGAGGGCACAGATACGCAGTATTTT

clone_size: .
d_call: .
j_call: TRBJ1-4
v_call: TRBV5-1
cdr3_aa: CASKGAAANEKLFF
cdr3_nt: TGCGCCAGCAAGGGTGCCGCGGCTAATGAAAAACTGTTTTTT

clone_size: once
d_call: TRBD2
j_call: TRBJ2-3
v_call: TRBV6-1
cdr3_aa: CASRQGLALPDTQYF
cdr3_nt: TGTGCCAGCAGGCAGGGACTAGCTTTGCCAGATACGCAGTATTTT

clone_size: .
d_call: .
j_call: TRBJ1-2
v_call: TRBV28
cdr3_aa: CASSRGRGVYGYTF
cdr3_nt: TGTGCCAGCAGCCGGGGGAGGGGAGTCTATGGCTACACCTTC

clone_size: .
d_call: TRBD1
j_call: TRBJ1-5
v_call: TRBV28
cdr3_aa: CASSFLGTGGYSNQPQHF
cdr3_nt: TGTGCCAGCAGTTTTTTGGGGACAGGAGGGTATAGCAATCAGCCCCAGCATTTT

clone_size: .
d_call: TRBD2
j_call: TRBJ2-7
v_call: TRBV5-1
cdr3_aa: CASSLGSSGSSYEQYF
cdr3_nt: TGCGCCAGCAGCTTGGGGTCTAGCGGGTCCTCCTACGAGCAGTACTTC